The rows below give T cell receptor beta chains drawn from one sample of a study of blood T cell repertoires in COVID-19. Assay: immunoSEQ multiplex PCR; the TCRdb copy retains only in-frame clones and omits some. The table records more than 250,000 clones, 70% to 90% of them present only once. The sequenced sample consisted of peripheral blood. The source is a young woman with COVID-19, enrolled during active disease. The CDR3 runs from the conserved cysteine through the conserved F or W. Each record gives: J gene, clone size, D gene, V gene, CDR3 protein, CDR3 DNA. D genes are given only for firm matches. A row's size may be missing; if present it is once, few, many or a size class.

TRBJ1-5 | - | - | TRBV15 | CATSRVEIHQPQHF | TGTGCCACCAGCAGAGTGGAGATTCATCAGCCCCAGCATTTT
TRBJ2-2 | - | TRBD1 | TRBV5-5 | CASSSLDRPLAGELFF | TGTGCCAGCAGCTCGCTGGACAGGCCTCTAGCCGGGGAGCTGTTTTTT
TRBJ2-5 | - | TRBD1 | TRBV6-5 | CASSFGTGGQETQYF | TGTGCCAGCAGCTTCGGGACAGGGGGCCAAGAGACCCAGTACTTC
TRBJ2-5 | - | - | TRBV6-1 | CASSEGAKGMETQYF | TGTGCCAGCAGTGAAGGGGCCAAAGGCATGGAGACCCAGTACTTC
TRBJ2-5 | - | - | TRBV13 | CASSGDTKETQYF | TGTGCCAGCAGCGGGGACACCAAAGAGACCCAGTACTTC
TRBJ1-5 | - | - | TRBV19 | CASSIGRGYFQPQHF | TGTGCCAGTAGTATTGGTAGGGGGTACTTTCAGCCCCAGCATTTT
TRBJ2-7 | - | - | TRBV2 | CASSEMGGYEQYF | TGTGCCAGCAGTGAAATGGGGGGCTACGAGCAGTACTTC
TRBJ2-2 | - | TRBD1 | TRBV9 | CASSPRQGAITGELFF | TGTGCCAGCAGCCCTCGACAGGGGGCGATCACCGGGGAGCTGTTTTTT
TRBJ2-2 | - | - | TRBV12-3/TRBV12-4 | CASSPSTGELFF | TGTGCCAGCAGTCCCTCGACCGGGGAGCTGTTTTTT
TRBJ1-4 | - | TRBD1 | TRBV6-5 | CASSWDRGDEKLFF | TGTGCCAGCAGTTGGGACAGGGGCGATGAAAAACTGTTTTTT
TRBJ1-3 | once | TRBD1 | TRBV2 | CASSRQGSGNTIYF | TGTGCCAGCAGCCGACAGGGCTCTGGAAACACCATATATTTT
TRBJ2-5 | - | - | TRBV4-1 | CASSQVVQETQYF | TGCGCCAGCAGCCAGGTAGTTCAAGAGACCCAGTACTTC
TRBJ1-2 | - | - | TRBV5-1 | CASSLGDVSGSGYTF | TGCGCCAGCAGCTTAGGTGACGTTTCGGGAAGTGGCTACACCTTC
TRBJ1-3 | - | - | TRBV9 | CASSVEDIYSGNTIYF | TGTGCCAGCAGCGTAGAAGACATCTACTCTGGAAACACCATATATTTT
TRBJ2-1 | - | TRBD1 | TRBV19 | CASSIGTGGFHNEQFF | TGTGCCAGTAGTATAGGCACAGGGGGCTTTCACAATGAGCAGTTCTTC
TRBJ1-1 | - | TRBD1 | TRBV19 | CASSIEGTGGLGTEAFF | TGTGCCAGTAGTATAGAGGGGACAGGGGGTTTGGGCACTGAAGCTTTCTTT
TRBJ1-6 | once | - | TRBV7-2 | CASSAGQHNSPLHF | TGTGCCAGCAGCGCAGGACAGCATAATTCACCCCTCCACTTT
TRBJ2-1 | - | - | TRBV9 | CASSAGTGYNEQFF | TGTGCCAGCAGCGCCGGGACTGGATACAATGAGCAGTTCTTC
TRBJ1-5 | few | - | TRBV19 | CASSIDRGVVLVGGNQPQHF | TGTGCCAGTAGTATAGATCGCGGGGTGGTTCTCGTGGGAGGCAATCAGCCCCAGCATTTT
TRBJ2-5 | - | - | TRBV27 | CASSRGGARETQYF | TGTGCCAGCAGTAGGGGGGGGGCCCGGGAGACCCAGTACTTC
TRBJ2-4 | - | TRBD2 | TRBV6-1 | CASSGSTGGPGNIQYF | TGTGCCAGCAGTGGCAGTACGGGGGGGCCCGGAAACATTCAGTACTTC
TRBJ2-2 | - | - | TRBV10-2 | CASSDIPGELFF | TGCGCCAGCAGTGATATCCCCGGGGAGCTGTTTTTT
TRBJ2-1 | - | - | TRBV12-3/TRBV12-4 | CASSLIRYNEQFF | TGTGCCAGCAGTTTAATCCGGTACAATGAGCAGTTCTTC
TRBJ2-1 | once | - | TRBV11-3 | CASSFQGWGSYNEQFF | TGTGCCAGCAGCTTCCAGGGGTGGGGCTCCTACAATGAGCAGTTCTTC
TRBJ2-3 | - | TRBD1 | TRBV7-8 | CASSPRTGGSTDTQYF | TGTGCCAGCAGCCCCCGGACAGGGGGCTCGACAGATACGCAGTATTTT
TRBJ1-2 | - | - | TRBV7-9 | CASSPLKGSYGYTF | TGTGCCAGCAGCCCCCTGAAAGGGAGCTATGGCTACACCTTC
TRBJ2-5 | - | - | TRBV28 | CASSLTRGLKTQYF | TGTGCCAGCAGTTTAACGAGGGGGTTAAAGACCCAGTACTTC
TRBJ1-5 | - | - | TRBV3-1/TRBV3-2 | CASSQDWQGNQPQHF | TGTGCCAGCAGCCAAGATTGGCAGGGCAATCAGCCCCAGCATTTT
TRBJ1-4 | - | - | TRBV3-1/TRBV3-2 | CASSHRGDEKLFF | TGTGCCAGCAGCCATCGCGGGGACGAAAAACTGTTTTTT
TRBJ1-2 | - | TRBD1 | TRBV7-9 | CASSLTGTGRINNGYTF | TGTGCCAGCAGCTTAACGGGGACAGGGAGGATAAACAATGGCTACACCTTC
TRBJ2-4 | - | - | TRBV19 | CASSPRGGNIAKNIQYF | TGTGCCAGTAGTCCTAGGGGGGGGAATATAGCCAAAAACATTCAGTACTTC
TRBJ1-2 | - | - | TRBV5-1 | CASSADSYGYTF | TGCGCCAGCAGCGCTGACAGCTATGGCTACACCTTC
TRBJ2-7 | - | - | TRBV24-1 | CATGMGSYEQYF | TGTGCCACCGGCATGGGGAGCTACGAGCAGTACTTC
TRBJ2-3 | - | - | TRBV28 | CASSSGSDTQYF | TGTGCCAGCAGTTCCGGGTCAGATACGCAGTATTTT
TRBJ1-2 | - | TRBD1 | TRBV5-1 | CASSSRRQGRDGYTF | TGCGCCAGCAGCTCGCGCAGACAGGGGAGGGATGGCTACACCTTC
TRBJ1-5 | few | - | TRBV6-1 | CASSEVTAFNQPQHF | TGTGCCAGCAGTGAAGTGACAGCCTTTAATCAGCCCCAGCATTTT